Below are 16 T cell receptor beta chains sequenced from a single sample in a study of identical twins. TCRdb re-called the 5' RACE reads through MiXCR, storing one row per CDR3 protein. The sample comprises 700,000 or so distinct CDR3 sequences, 8.5% to 9.5% of which are singletons, and 0.85% to 1% rests with the top ten. The same data also went into a second study, on yellow fever vaccine responses in identical twins.

Sequenced input: PBMCs. Receptors were obtained from a woman aged 18-29 years in good health.

This clonotype has just a few counts. V gene TRBV3-1 combines with J gene TRBJ2-5; the D is unclear. V gave up 3 bases and J gave up 7 bases, with 9 bases separating them. CDR1 and CDR2 from the germline V gene are LGHDT and YNNKEL (reference sequence). The CDR3 consists of 12 residues. CDR3 sequence: CASSHQPGTQYF. The CDR3 DNA is TGTGCCAGCAGCCATCAACCAGGGACCCAGTACTTC.

CDR3 amino acids: CASAPSVVRDNQPQHF. The CDR3 DNA reads TGTGCCAGCGCACCCTCGGTGGTCAGGGACAATCAGCCCCAGCATTTT. This chain links TRBV2 with TRBJ1-5; D might be TRBD1 (5 bases). V lost 8 bases and J 3 bases, leaving 20 bases between the germline ends. The length of the CDR3 is 16 residues. Germline CDR1 SNHLY, CDR2 FYNNEI.

This sequence joins TRBV7-9 and TRBJ2-7; no definite D call. Trimming stripped 5 bases from V and 3 bases from J, with 11 bases between. CDR3 length: 13 residues. Germline-derived CDR1 and CDR2 are SEHNR and FQNEAQ (reference sequence). The CDR3 here is CASSVLWNYEQYF. The CDR3 bases are TGTGCCAGCAGCGTACTGTGGAACTACGAGCAGTACTTC.

This clonotype has ten or more counts. CDR3 DNA: TGCAGTGCTAAGGGACAGGGAAGGGCCGGGGAGCTGTTTTTT. It specifies CSAKGQGRAGELFF. V and J are TRBV20-1 and TRBJ2-2; 9 bases line up with TRBD1. Trimming at V came to 4 bases and at J to 6 bases, leaving 6 bases not matched to a gene. Germline CDR1 DFQATT, CDR2 SNEGSKA (reference sequence). This CDR3 contains 14 residues.

This clonotype was found a few times. V usage is TRBV2 and J usage is TRBJ2-1, with 11 bases identical to TRBD1. The germline CDR1 and CDR2 sequences are SNHLY and FYNNEI. The CDR3 totals 13 residues. Germline trimming cut 6 bases from V and 9 bases from J; bases unmatched to any gene: 4. The DNA for the CDR3 is TGTGCCAGCAGCCGGGACAGGGGGACTGAGCAGTTCTTC. It encodes CASSRDRGTEQFF.

This clonotype was seen at least ten times. This chain connects TRBV12-3 or TRBV12-4 to TRBJ1-2, with TRBD1 identical over 8 bases. V was clipped by 3 bases and J by 9 bases; unmatched bases: 6. The CDR3 consists of 13 residues. The DNA of the CDR3 is TGTGCCAGCAGTTTCGCCAGGGGGCATCGCTACACCTTC. Its translation is CASSFARGHRYTF.

The sample holds a few counts of this clonotype. The chain uses TRBV12-3 or TRBV12-4 and TRBJ1-6; D unresolved. V lost 4 bases and J lost 4, with 11 bases in between. The CDR3 length is 15 residues. CDR3 nucleotide sequence: TGTGCCAGCAGTTCTGTCAGCTTTTATAATTCACCCCTCCACTTT. It specifies CASSSVSFYNSPLHF.

V and J are TRBV20-1 and TRBJ2-7; D is uncertain. The CDR3 runs to 14 residues. From germline, CDR1 is DFQATT and CDR2 SNEGSKA (reference sequence). The V end was cut by 6 bases, the J end by 2 bases, with 17 bases between. The CDR3 coding sequence is TGCAGTGCCCCAAGGACCATCCCGCCCTACGAGCAGTACTTC. Protein sequence: CSAPRTIPPYEQYF.

This clonotype was seen repeatedly, ten times or more. The chain recombines TRBV28 with TRBJ2-3, with 10 positions matching TRBD2. Germline V gene data show CDR1 as MDHEN and CDR2 as SYDVKM. The CDR3 totals 16 residues. Germline trimming cut 2 bases from V and 2 bases from J; bases unmatched to any gene: 4. Written as DNA, the CDR3 is TGTGCCAGCAGTTTAATAGCGGGGGGACTCACAGATACGCAGTATTTT. Its translation is CASSLIAGGLTDTQYF. Complete variable domain (other parts from reference TRBV28 and TRBJ2-3): DVKVTQSSRYLVKRTGEKVFLECVQDMDHENMFWYRQDPGLGLRLIYFSYDVKMKEKGDIPEGYSVSREKKERFSLILESASTNQTSMYLCASSLIAGGLTDTQYFGPGTRLTVL.

This clonotype turned up a few times. The chain links TRBV7-6 to TRBJ2-3; 10 positions agree with TRBD2. This CDR3 is built from 18 residues. V dropped 3 bases and J dropped 2; count of bases not matched to a gene: 11. Germline lookup yields CDR1 SGHVS and CDR2 FNYEAQ. CDR3 DNA sequence: TGTGCCAGCAGCTTTCATATTCTAGGGACTAGCGCCACAGATACGCAGTATTTT. Translation: CASSFHILGTSATDTQYF.

This clonotype was seen more than once but under ten times. The chain uses TRBV5-7 and TRBJ2-6; the D gene is possibly TRBD1 (6 bases). TRBV5-7 is flagged as an ORF with uncertain function. Trimming stripped 3 bases from V and 2 bases from J, with 15 bases between. The CDR3 spans 17 residues. CDR3 nucleotide sequence: TGTGCCAGCAGCTCCGGGACACCAATAACTGGGGCCAACGTCCTGACTTTC. This gives the protein CASSSGTPITGANVLTF.

This chain uses TRBV20-1 with TRBJ1-1; no reliable D call. Germline CDR1 DFQATT, CDR2 SNEGSKA (reference sequence). The CDR3 is 13 residues long. With 3 bases removed from V and 1 base from J, the gap between germline ends came to 9 bases. The DNA of the CDR3 is TGCAGTGCTAGCCCCCGGGGGAACACTGAAGCTTTCTTT. Translated: CSASPRGNTEAFF.

This clonotype was counted at least ten times. This sequence joins TRBV10-3 and TRBJ1-6, with TRBD1 as a possible D gene (5 bases). Trimming cost V 2 bases and J 6 bases, with 8 bases left between them. CDR1 ENHRY and CDR2 SYGVKD come from the germline V gene. The CDR3 covers 14 residues. The CDR3 is CAISETGFNSPLHF. CDR3 sequence (DNA): TGTGCCATCAGTGAGACAGGTTTTAATTCACCCCTCCACTTT.

This clonotype was recorded many times. The chain has TRBV7-9 and TRBJ2-1, with 8 nucleotides matching TRBD1. V dropped 3 bases and J dropped 10; count of bases not matched to a gene: 5. This CDR3 has 13 residues. Germline V gene data show CDR1 as SEHNR and CDR2 as FQNEAQ (reference sequence). CDR3 protein: CASSFGQGGEQFF. The CDR3 DNA sequence: TGTGCCAGCAGCTTCGGACAGGGCGGCGAGCAGTTCTTC.

This clonotype was observed at least ten times. V usage is TRBV6-5 and J usage is TRBJ1-2; 7 positions agree with TRBD1. The CDR3 is 15 residues long. Trimming cost V 0 bases and J 7 bases; bases outside gene matches: 8. Germline V gene data show CDR1 as MNHEY and CDR2 as SVGAGI. This CDR3 is CASSYSGQRYSGYTF. The CDR3 DNA follows: TGTGCCAGCAGTTACTCGGGACAGAGGTACTCTGGCTACACCTTC.

The rearrangement links TRBV25-1 to TRBJ2-1; TRBD2 agrees at 8 bases. Germline V lookup: CDR1 MGHDK, CDR2 SYGVNS. Trimming cost V 0 bases and J 7 bases; bases outside gene matches: 8. The CDR3 length is 16 residues. DNA for the CDR3: TGTGCCAGCAGTGAATATATTCCGGGAGGGGGGAATGAGCAGTTCTTC. It yields the protein CASSEYIPGGGNEQFF.